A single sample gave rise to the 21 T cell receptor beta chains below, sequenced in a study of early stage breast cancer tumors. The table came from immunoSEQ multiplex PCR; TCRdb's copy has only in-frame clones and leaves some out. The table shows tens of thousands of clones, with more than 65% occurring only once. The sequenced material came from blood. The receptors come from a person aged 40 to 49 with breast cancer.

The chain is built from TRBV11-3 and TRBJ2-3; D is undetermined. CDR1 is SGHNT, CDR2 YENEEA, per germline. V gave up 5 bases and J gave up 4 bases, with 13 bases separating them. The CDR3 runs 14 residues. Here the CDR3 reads CASSALEAADTQYF. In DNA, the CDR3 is TGTGCCAGCAGCGCACTTGAGGCGGCAGATACGCAGTATTTT.

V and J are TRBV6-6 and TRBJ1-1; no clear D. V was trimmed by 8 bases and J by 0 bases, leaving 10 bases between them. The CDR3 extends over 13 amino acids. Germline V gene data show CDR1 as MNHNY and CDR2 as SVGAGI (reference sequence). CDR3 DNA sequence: TGTGCCAGCGGCGGACCTATGAACACTGAAGCTTTCTTT. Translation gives CASGGPMNTEAFF.

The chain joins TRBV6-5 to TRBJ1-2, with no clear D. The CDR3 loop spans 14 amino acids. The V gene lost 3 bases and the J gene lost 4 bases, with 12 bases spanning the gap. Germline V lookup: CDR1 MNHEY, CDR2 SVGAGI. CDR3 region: CASSYLPVTYGYTF. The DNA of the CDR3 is TGTGCCAGCAGTTATCTTCCCGTTACCTATGGCTACACCTTC.

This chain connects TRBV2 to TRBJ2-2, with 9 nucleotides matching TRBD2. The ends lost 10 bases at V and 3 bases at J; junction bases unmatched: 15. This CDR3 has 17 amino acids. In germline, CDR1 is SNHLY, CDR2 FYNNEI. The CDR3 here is CATAKGAGGPHTGELFF. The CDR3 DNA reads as TGTGCCACGGCAAAGGGTGCGGGAGGGCCTCACACCGGGGAGCTGTTTTTT.

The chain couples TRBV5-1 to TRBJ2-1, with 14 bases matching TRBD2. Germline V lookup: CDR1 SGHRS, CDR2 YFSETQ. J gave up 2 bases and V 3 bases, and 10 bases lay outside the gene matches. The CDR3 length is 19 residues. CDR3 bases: TGCGCCAGCAGCTACCCCGGGACTAGCGGGAGAAGCACCTACAATGAGCAGTTCTTC. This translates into CASSYPGTSGRSTYNEQFF. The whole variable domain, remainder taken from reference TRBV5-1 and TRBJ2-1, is KAGVTQTPRYLIKTRGQQVTLSCSPISGHRSVSWYQQTPGQGLQFLFEYFSETQRNKGNFPGRFSGRQFSNSRSEMNVSTLELGDSALYLCASSYPGTSGRSTYNEQFFGPGTRLTVL.

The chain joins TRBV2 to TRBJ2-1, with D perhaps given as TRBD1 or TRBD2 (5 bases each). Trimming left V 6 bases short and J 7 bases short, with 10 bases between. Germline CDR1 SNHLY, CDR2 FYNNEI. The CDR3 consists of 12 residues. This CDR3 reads CASRNEGNEQFF. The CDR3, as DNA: TGTGCCAGCAGAAATGAGGGGAATGAGCAGTTCTTC.

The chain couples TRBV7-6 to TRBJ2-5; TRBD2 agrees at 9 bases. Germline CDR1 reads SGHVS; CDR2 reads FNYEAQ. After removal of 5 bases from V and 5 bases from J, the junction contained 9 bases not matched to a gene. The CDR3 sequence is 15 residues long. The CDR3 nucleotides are TGTGCCAGCAGCCCAGTGGCGGGAGGGCCGGAGACCCAGTACTTC. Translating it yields CASSPVAGGPETQYF.

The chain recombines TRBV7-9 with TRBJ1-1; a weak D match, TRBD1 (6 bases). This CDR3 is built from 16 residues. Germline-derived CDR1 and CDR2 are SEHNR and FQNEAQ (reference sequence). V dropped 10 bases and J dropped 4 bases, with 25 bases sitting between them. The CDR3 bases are TGTGCCACCCTGCCCGGTCTGGGGGGGGCAGGCACTGAAGCTTTCTTT. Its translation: CATLPGLGGAGTEAFF.

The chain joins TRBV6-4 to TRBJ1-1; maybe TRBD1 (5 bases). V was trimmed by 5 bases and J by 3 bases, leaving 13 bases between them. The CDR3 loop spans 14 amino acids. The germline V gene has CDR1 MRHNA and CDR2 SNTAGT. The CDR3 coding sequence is TGTGCCAGCAGTTCGGTCGGGGGGGACACTGAAGCTTTCTTT. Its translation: CASSSVGGDTEAFF.

This CDR3 is CASSHGLAGDNEQFF. CDR3 DNA: TGTGCCAGCAGCCACGGACTAGCGGGGGACAATGAGCAGTTCTTC. The chain uses TRBV28 and TRBJ2-1, with 13 bases aligning to TRBD2. The CDR3 loop spans 15 amino acids. The V segment lost 6 bases and the J segment 5 bases; nucleotides outside the gene matches: 4. Germline V gene data show CDR1 as MDHEN and CDR2 as SYDVKM.

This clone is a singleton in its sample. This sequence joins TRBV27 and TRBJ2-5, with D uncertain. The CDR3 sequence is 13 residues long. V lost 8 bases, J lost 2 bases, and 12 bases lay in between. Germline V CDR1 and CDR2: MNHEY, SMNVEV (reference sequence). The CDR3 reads CASRDWKQETQYF. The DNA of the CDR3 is TGTGCCAGCCGCGACTGGAAACAAGAGACCCAGTACTTC.

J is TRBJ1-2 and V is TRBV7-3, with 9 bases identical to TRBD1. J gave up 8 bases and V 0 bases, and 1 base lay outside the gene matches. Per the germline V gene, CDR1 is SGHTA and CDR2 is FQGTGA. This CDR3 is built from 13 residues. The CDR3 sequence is CASSLTDRGGYTF. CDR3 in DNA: TGTGCCAGCAGCTTAACGGACAGGGGCGGCTACACCTTC.

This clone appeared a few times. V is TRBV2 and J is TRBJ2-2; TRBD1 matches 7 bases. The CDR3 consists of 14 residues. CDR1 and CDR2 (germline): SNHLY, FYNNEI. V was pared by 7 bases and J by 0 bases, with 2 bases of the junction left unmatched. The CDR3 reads CASMQGANTGELFF. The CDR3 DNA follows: TGTGCCAGCATGCAGGGGGCGAACACCGGGGAGCTGTTTTTT.

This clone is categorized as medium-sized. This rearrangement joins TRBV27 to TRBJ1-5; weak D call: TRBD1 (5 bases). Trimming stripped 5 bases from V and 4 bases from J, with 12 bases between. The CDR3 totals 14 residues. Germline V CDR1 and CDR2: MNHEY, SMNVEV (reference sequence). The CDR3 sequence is CASSTNSGNQPQHF. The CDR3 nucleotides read TGTGCCAGCAGTACAAATTCAGGGAATCAGCCCCAGCATTTT.

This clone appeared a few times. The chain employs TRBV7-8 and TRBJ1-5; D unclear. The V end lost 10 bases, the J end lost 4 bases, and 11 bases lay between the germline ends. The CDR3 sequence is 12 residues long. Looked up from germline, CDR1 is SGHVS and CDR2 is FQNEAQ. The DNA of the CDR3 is TGTGCCACCCACAGTCCTAATCAGCCCCAGCATTTT. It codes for CATHSPNQPQHF.

The CDR3 region is CASSKDRAGGYTF. The CDR3 DNA reads as TGTGCCAGCAGTAAAGACAGGGCGGGGGGCTACACCTTC. The J gene is TRBJ1-2, the V gene TRBV6-1; 7 bases map to TRBD1. V shed 5 bases and J 8 bases; nucleotides not matched to a gene: 8. The CDR3 spans 13 residues. The V gene's germline CDR1 is MNHNS and CDR2 SASEGT.

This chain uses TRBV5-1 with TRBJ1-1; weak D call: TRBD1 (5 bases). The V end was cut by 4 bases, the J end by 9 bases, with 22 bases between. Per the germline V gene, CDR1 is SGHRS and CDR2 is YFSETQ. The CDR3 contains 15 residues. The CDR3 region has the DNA TGCGCCAGCAGCCCGGGCAACGGAGGGACCGAGAAAGCTTTCTTT. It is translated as CASSPGNGGTEKAFF. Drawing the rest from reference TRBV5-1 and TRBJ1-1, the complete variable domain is KAGVTQTPRYLIKTRGQQVTLSCSPISGHRSVSWYQQTPGQGLQFLFEYFSETQRNKGNFPGRFSGRQFSNSRSEMNVSTLELGDSALYLCASSPGNGGTEKAFFGQGTRLTVV.

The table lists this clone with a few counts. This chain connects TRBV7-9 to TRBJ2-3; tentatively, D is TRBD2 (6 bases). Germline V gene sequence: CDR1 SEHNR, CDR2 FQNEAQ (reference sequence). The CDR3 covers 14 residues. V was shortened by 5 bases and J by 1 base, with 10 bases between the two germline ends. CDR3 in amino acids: CASSRSGGTDTQYF. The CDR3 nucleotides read TGTGCCAGCAGCAGATCGGGAGGCACAGATACGCAGTATTTT.

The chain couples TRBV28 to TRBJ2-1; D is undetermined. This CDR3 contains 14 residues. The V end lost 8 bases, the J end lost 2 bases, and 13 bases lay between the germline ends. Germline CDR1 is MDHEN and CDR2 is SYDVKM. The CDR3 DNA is TGTGCCAGCTTTCCGCGATCCACCTACAATGAGCAGTTCTTC. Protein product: CASFPRSTYNEQFF.

The CDR3 spells CASSATSGSYNEQFF. Here the CDR3 DNA reads TGTGCCAGCAGCGCGACTAGCGGTTCCTACAATGAGCAGTTCTTC. The rearrangement links TRBV9 to TRBJ2-1; 9 bases fit TRBD2. The germline V gene has CDR1 SGDLS and CDR2 YYNGEE. This CDR3 spans 15 amino acids. Losses at the gene ends were 3 bases for V and 1 base for J; bases not matched to a gene: 2.

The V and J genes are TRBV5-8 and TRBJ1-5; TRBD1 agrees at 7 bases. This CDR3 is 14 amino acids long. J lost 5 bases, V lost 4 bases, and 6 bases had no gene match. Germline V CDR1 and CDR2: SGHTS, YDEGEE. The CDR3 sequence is CASSHGQVDQPQHF. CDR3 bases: TGTGCCAGCAGCCATGGACAGGTTGATCAGCCCCAGCATTTT.